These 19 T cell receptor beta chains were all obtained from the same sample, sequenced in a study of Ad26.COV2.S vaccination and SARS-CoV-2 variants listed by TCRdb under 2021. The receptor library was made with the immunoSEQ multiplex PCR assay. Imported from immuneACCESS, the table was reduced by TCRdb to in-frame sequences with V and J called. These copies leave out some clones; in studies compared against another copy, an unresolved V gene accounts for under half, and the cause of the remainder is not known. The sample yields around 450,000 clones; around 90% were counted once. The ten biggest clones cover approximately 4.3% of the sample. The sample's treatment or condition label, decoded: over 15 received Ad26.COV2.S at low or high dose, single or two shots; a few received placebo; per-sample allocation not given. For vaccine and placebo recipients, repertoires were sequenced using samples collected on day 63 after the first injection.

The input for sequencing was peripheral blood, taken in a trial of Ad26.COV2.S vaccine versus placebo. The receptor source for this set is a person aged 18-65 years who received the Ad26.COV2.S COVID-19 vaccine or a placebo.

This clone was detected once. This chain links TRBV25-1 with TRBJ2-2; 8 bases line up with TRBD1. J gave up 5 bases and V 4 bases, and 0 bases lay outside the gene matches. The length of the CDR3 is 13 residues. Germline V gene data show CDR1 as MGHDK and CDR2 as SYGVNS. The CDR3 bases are TGTGCCAGCAGTGGACAGGGGACCGGGGAGCTGTTTTTT. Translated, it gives CASSGQGTGELFF.

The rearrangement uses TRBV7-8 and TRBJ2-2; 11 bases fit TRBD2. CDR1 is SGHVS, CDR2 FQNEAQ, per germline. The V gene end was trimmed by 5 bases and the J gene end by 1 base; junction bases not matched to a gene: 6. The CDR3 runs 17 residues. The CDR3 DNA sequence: TGTGCCAGCAGCCGTTTAGCGGGAGGGAAGAACACCGGGGAGCTGTTTTTT. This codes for CASSRLAGGKNTGELFF.

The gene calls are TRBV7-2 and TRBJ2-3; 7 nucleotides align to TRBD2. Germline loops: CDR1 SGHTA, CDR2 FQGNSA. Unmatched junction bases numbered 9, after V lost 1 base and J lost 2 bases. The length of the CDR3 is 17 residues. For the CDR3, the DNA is TGTGCCAGCAGCTTAGAGGGCGGGAGTATTGTCACAGATACGCAGTATTTT. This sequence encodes CASSLEGGSIVTDTQYF.

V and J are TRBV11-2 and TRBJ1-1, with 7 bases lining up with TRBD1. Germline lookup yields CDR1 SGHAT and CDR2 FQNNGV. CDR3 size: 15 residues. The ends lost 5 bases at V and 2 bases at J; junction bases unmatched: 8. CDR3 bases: TGTGCCAGCAGCGCCAGACAGGGAATAAACACTGAAGCTTTCTTT. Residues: CASSARQGINTEAFF.

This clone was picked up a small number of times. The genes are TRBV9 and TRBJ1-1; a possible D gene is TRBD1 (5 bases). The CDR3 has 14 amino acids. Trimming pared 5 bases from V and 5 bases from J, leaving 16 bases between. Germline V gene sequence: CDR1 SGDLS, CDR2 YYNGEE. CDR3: CASSYGASVTEAFF. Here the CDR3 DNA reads TGTGCCAGCAGTTACGGGGCGTCCGTGACTGAAGCTTTCTTT.

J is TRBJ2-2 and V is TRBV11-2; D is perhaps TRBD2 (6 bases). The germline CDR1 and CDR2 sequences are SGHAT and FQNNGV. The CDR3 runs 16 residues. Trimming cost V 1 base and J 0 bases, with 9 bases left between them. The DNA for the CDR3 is TGTGCCAGCAGCTTAGGAGCGGGCACGAACACCGGGGAGCTGTTTTTT. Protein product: CASSLGAGTNTGELFF.

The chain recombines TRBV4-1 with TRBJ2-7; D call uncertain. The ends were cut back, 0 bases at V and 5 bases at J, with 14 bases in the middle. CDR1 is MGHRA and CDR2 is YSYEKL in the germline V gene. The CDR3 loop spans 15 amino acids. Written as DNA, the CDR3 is TGCGCCAGCAGCCAAGAACTTGGCCCCTGGCACGAGCAGTACTTC. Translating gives CASSQELGPWHEQYF.

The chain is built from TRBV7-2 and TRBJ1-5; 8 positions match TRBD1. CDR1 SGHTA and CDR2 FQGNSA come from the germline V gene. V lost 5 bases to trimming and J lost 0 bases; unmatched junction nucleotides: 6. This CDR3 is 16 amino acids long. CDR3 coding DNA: TGTGCCAGCAGCCCCCGGGACAGGATTAGCAATCAGCCCCAGCATTTT. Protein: CASSPRDRISNQPQHF.

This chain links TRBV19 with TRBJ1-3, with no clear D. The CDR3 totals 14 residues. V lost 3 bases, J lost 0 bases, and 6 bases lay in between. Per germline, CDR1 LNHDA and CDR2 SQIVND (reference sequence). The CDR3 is CASSIPSSGNTIYF. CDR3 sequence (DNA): TGTGCCAGTAGTATTCCCAGCTCTGGAAACACCATATATTTT.

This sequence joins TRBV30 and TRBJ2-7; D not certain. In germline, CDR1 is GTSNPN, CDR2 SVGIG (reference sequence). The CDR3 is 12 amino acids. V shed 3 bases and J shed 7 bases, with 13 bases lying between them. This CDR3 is CAWSDTLEEQYF. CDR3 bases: TGTGCCTGGAGCGATACCCTTGAGGAGCAGTACTTC.

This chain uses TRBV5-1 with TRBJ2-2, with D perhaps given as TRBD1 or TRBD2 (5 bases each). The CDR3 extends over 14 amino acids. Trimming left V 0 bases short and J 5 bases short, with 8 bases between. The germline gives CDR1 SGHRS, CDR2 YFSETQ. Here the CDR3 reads CASSLAGRTGELFF. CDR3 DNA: TGCGCCAGCAGCTTGGCGGGACGGACCGGGGAGCTGTTTTTT.

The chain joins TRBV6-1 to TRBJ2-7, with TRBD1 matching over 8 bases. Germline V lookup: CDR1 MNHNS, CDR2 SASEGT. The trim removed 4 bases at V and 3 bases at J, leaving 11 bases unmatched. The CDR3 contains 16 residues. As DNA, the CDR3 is TGTGCCAGCAGTGCAACCGCGACAGGGGTTCTCTACGAGCAGTACTTC. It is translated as CASSATATGVLYEQYF.

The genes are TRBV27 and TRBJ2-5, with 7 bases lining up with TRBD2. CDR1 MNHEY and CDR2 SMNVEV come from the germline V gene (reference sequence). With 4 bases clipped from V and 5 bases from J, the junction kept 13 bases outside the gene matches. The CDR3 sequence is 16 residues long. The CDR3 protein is CASSSSGRGEGETQYF. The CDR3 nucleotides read TGTGCCAGCAGTTCCTCTGGGAGGGGCGAGGGGGAGACCCAGTACTTC.

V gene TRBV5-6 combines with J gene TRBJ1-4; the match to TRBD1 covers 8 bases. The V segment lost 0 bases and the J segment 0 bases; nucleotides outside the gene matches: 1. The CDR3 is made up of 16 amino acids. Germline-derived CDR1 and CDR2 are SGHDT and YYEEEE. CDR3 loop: CASSLETGATNEKLFF. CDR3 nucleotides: TGTGCCAGCAGCTTGGAGACAGGGGCAACTAATGAAAAACTGTTTTTT.

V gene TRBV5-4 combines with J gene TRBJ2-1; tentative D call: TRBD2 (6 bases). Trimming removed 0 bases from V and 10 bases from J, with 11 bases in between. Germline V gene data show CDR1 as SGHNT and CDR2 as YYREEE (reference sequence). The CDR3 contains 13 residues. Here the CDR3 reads CASSLATSLEQFF. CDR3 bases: TGTGCCAGCAGCTTGGCAACTAGCCTAGAGCAGTTCTTC.

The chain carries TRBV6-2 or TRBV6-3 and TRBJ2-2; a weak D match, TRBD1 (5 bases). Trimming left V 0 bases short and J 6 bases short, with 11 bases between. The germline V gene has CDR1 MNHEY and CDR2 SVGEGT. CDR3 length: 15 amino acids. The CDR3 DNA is TGTGCCAGCAGTTACTCGGCCCTCAGGGCCGGGGAGCTGTTTTTT. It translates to CASSYSALRAGELFF.

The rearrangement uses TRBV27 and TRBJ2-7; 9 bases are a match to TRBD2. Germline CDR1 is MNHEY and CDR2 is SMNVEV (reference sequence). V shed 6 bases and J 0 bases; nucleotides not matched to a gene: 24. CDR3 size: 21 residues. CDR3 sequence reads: CASSPSLGPFPSGMSSYEQYF. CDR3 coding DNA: TGTGCCAGCAGCCCTTCGTTGGGCCCCTTCCCTAGCGGGATGAGCTCCTACGAGCAGTACTTC.

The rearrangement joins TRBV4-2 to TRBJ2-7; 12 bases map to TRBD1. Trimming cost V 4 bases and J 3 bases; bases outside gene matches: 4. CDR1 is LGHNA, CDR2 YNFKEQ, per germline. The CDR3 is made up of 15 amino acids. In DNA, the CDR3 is TGTGCCAGCAGCCTCGGGACAGGGGGCGGCTACGAGCAGTACTTC. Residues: CASSLGTGGGYEQYF.

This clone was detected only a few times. CDR3 region: CASSPLRGLDQPQHF. The CDR3 DNA reads as TGTGCCAGCTCACCACTCCGGGGGTTGGATCAGCCCCAGCATTTT. The chain recombines TRBV18 with TRBJ1-5; D might be TRBD1 (5 bases). Germline V gives CDR1 KGHSH, CDR2 LQKENI. CDR3 size: 15 residues. Trimming left V 1 base short and J 5 bases short, with 12 bases between.